A selection of T cell receptor beta chains follows, all from one sample in a study of vaccination effects on CD4 cells after COVID-19. Method: immunoSEQ multiplex PCR; TCRdb's copy keeps in-frame clones and lacks some. The sample lists 60,000 to 75,000 clones, around 70% seen once, with about 5% in the top ten. Their antigens remain unidentified. This specimen was CD4+ T cells from PBMCs cultured with HIV peptides, taken before COVID-19 vaccination. These receptors all come from a human donor who had a prior SARS-CoV-2 infection. The conserved cysteine and the conserved F or W are not part of the CDR3 here. Clone size is not always given. Where it is, it says once, few, many or a class for expanded clones.

clone_size: .; v_call: TRBV5-6; j_call: TRBJ2-5; cdr3_aa: ASSLRGGVYQETQY
clone_size: .; v_call: TRBV7-6; j_call: TRBJ2-1; cdr3_aa: ASREQSGGVNEQF
clone_size: .; v_call: TRBV20-1; j_call: TRBJ1-2; cdr3_aa: SQGAVGGYT
clone_size: once; v_call: TRBV10-3; j_call: TRBJ1-2; cdr3_aa: AISGDRALADYGYT
clone_size: few; v_call: TRBV2; j_call: TRBJ2-4; cdr3_aa: ASSEGGRGSGIQY
clone_size: .; v_call: TRBV2; j_call: TRBJ1-5; cdr3_aa: ASSDDGTANQPQH
clone_size: .; v_call: TRBV13; j_call: TRBJ1-2; cdr3_aa: ASAYPTRGNYGYT
clone_size: few; v_call: TRBV3-1/TRBV3-2; j_call: TRBJ1-6; cdr3_aa: ASSAHPQGGNSPLH
clone_size: .; v_call: TRBV18; j_call: TRBJ2-1; cdr3_aa: ASSQQGQGYNEQF
clone_size: .; v_call: TRBV29-1; j_call: TRBJ2-7; cdr3_aa: SGTGGSYEQY
clone_size: once; v_call: TRBV7-9; j_call: TRBJ1-1; cdr3_aa: ASSLGQQNTEAF
clone_size: .; v_call: TRBV30; j_call: TRBJ1-2; cdr3_aa: AWSQNYGYT
clone_size: .; v_call: TRBV5-1; j_call: TRBJ2-2; cdr3_aa: ASSLAVENTGELF
clone_size: .; v_call: TRBV7-3; j_call: TRBJ2-3; cdr3_aa: ASGRAGGKDTQY
clone_size: .; v_call: TRBV29-1; j_call: TRBJ2-7; cdr3_aa: SVTGDSRHYEQY
clone_size: once; v_call: TRBV20-1; j_call: TRBJ1-2; cdr3_aa: SASLPVNYGYT
clone_size: .; v_call: TRBV2; j_call: TRBJ2-7; cdr3_aa: ASSERAFGEQY
clone_size: .; v_call: TRBV18; j_call: TRBJ2-1; cdr3_aa: ASSPGRHSYNEQF
clone_size: .; v_call: TRBV4-3; j_call: TRBJ2-5; cdr3_aa: ASSQRGGTSLETQY
clone_size: .; v_call: TRBV6-5; j_call: TRBJ2-5; cdr3_aa: ASRVDSQETQY
clone_size: .; v_call: TRBV9; j_call: TRBJ2-7; cdr3_aa: ASSVGLAGVYEQY
clone_size: .; v_call: TRBV2; j_call: TRBJ1-1; cdr3_aa: ASQRGLNTEAF
clone_size: once; v_call: TRBV25-1; j_call: TRBJ2-2; cdr3_aa: ASSEPGQKPELF
clone_size: .; v_call: TRBV5-1; j_call: TRBJ1-6; cdr3_aa: ASSLENNSPLH
clone_size: .; v_call: TRBV5-4; j_call: TRBJ2-5; cdr3_aa: ASSLRWETQY
clone_size: .; v_call: TRBV7-9; j_call: TRBJ1-3; cdr3_aa: ASSLGGNTIY
clone_size: .; v_call: TRBV3-1/TRBV3-2; j_call: TRBJ1-2; cdr3_aa: ASSQDVRGDYGYT
clone_size: .; v_call: TRBV6-2/TRBV6-3; j_call: TRBJ1-2; cdr3_aa: ASSYAGTAINT
clone_size: .; v_call: TRBV28; j_call: TRBJ1-2; cdr3_aa: ASYDRNYGYT
clone_size: once; v_call: TRBV3-1/TRBV3-2; j_call: TRBJ1-4; cdr3_aa: ASSQGPYGEKLF
clone_size: .; v_call: TRBV27; j_call: TRBJ2-5; cdr3_aa: ASSFRFQETQY
clone_size: few; v_call: TRBV5-6; j_call: TRBJ2-7; cdr3_aa: ASSPSGQGRMGQY
clone_size: few; v_call: TRBV2; j_call: TRBJ1-1; cdr3_aa: ASSELPGGNTEAF
clone_size: few; v_call: TRBV7-3; j_call: TRBJ2-1; cdr3_aa: ASSLRLAGQNEQF
clone_size: .; v_call: TRBV3-1/TRBV3-2; j_call: TRBJ2-5; cdr3_aa: ASSLGLAGVQETQY
clone_size: .; v_call: TRBV5-1; j_call: TRBJ2-1; cdr3_aa: ASSFASGTYNEQF
clone_size: few; v_call: TRBV7-3; j_call: TRBJ1-1; cdr3_aa: ASSLSWNTEAF
clone_size: .; v_call: TRBV4-3; j_call: TRBJ1-5; cdr3_aa: ASSLSIVGNQPQH
clone_size: .; v_call: TRBV5-1; j_call: TRBJ2-5; cdr3_aa: ASSSTGGQETQY
clone_size: .; v_call: TRBV10-3; j_call: TRBJ1-5; cdr3_aa: AISDWDTNQPQH